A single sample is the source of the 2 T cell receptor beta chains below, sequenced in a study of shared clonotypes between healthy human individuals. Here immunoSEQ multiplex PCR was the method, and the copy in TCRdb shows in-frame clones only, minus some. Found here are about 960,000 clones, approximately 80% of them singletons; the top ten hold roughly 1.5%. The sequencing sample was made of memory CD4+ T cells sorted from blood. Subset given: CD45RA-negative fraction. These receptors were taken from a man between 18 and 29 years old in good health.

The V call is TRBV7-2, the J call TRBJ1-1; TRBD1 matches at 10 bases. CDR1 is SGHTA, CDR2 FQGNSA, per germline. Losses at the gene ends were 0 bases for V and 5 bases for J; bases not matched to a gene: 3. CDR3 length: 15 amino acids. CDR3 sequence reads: CASSLAPGQGTEAFF. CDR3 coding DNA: TGTGCCAGCAGCTTAGCACCGGGACAGGGGACTGAAGCTTTCTTT.

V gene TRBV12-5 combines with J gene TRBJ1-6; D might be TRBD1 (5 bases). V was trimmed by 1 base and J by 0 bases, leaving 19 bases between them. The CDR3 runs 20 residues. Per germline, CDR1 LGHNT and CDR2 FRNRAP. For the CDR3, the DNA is TGTGCTAGTGGTTTGGGGCAACTTCGGGACTCGAGCTCCTATAATTCACCCCTCCACTTT. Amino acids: CASGLGQLRDSSSYNSPLHF.